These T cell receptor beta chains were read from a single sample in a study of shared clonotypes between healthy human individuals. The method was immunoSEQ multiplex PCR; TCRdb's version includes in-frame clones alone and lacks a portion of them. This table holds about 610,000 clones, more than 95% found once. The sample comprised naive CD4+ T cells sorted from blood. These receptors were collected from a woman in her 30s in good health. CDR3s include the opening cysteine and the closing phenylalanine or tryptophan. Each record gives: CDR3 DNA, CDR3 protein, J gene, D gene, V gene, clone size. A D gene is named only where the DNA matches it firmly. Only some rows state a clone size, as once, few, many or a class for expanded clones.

cdr3_nt: TGTGCCAGCAGCCAGGGGGGGGCTTACAATGAGCAGTTCTTC
cdr3_aa: CASSQGGAYNEQFF
j_call: TRBJ2-1
d_call: -
v_call: TRBV5-4
clone_size: -

cdr3_nt: TGTGCCAGCAGCTTGGGGGACAGCTCTTATAACTATGGCTACACCTTC
cdr3_aa: CASSLGDSSYNYGYTF
j_call: TRBJ1-2
d_call: TRBD1
v_call: TRBV5-4
clone_size: -

cdr3_nt: TGTGCCAGCAGTTTATATTTGCCTACGTGGAACACTGAAGCTTTCTTT
cdr3_aa: CASSLYLPTWNTEAFF
j_call: TRBJ1-1
d_call: -
v_call: TRBV27
clone_size: -

cdr3_nt: TGCGCCAGCAGCGACTGGGTCCCGGGGGACGAGCAGTACTTC
cdr3_aa: CASSDWVPGDEQYF
j_call: TRBJ2-7
d_call: -
v_call: TRBV5-1
clone_size: -

cdr3_nt: TGTGCCAGCAGTTACTCGAGCGACCGCGAGCAGTACTTC
cdr3_aa: CASSYSSDREQYF
j_call: TRBJ2-7
d_call: -
v_call: TRBV6-5
clone_size: -

cdr3_nt: TGTGCCAGCTCACCAACCCAACCCGCGGGAGATGGTATTGGTACAGATACGCAGTATTTT
cdr3_aa: CASSPTQPAGDGIGTDTQYF
j_call: TRBJ2-3
d_call: TRBD2
v_call: TRBV18
clone_size: -

cdr3_nt: TGTGCCAGCAGTTTATCCTCTGAAACCTATGGCTACACCTTC
cdr3_aa: CASSLSSETYGYTF
j_call: TRBJ1-2
d_call: -
v_call: TRBV28
clone_size: -

cdr3_nt: TGTGCCAGCAGGTCCCTTGGCGGGGGGTCCTACGAGCAGTACTTC
cdr3_aa: CASRSLGGGSYEQYF
j_call: TRBJ2-7
d_call: TRBD2
v_call: TRBV27
clone_size: once

cdr3_nt: TGTGCCAGCAGCGTAGGGGGACAGGGGACTGATACGCAGTATTTT
cdr3_aa: CASSVGGQGTDTQYF
j_call: TRBJ2-3
d_call: TRBD1
v_call: TRBV9
clone_size: -

cdr3_nt: TGTGCCAGTAGTATGGAAAGGATGAACAATGAGCAGTTCTTC
cdr3_aa: CASSMERMNNEQFF
j_call: TRBJ2-1
d_call: -
v_call: TRBV19
clone_size: -

cdr3_nt: TGCGCCAGCAGCTTGGTAGGAGGGGACACTGAAGCTTTCTTT
cdr3_aa: CASSLVGGDTEAFF
j_call: TRBJ1-1
d_call: -
v_call: TRBV5-1
clone_size: few

cdr3_nt: TGCGCCAGCAGCTCCCTCGGACAGCCCAGTCGCGGGGCTTTCTTT
cdr3_aa: CASSSLGQPSRGAFF
j_call: TRBJ1-1
d_call: -
v_call: TRBV5-1
clone_size: few

cdr3_nt: TGTGCCAGCGCGGGAGCAGATACGCAGTATTTT
cdr3_aa: CASAGADTQYF
j_call: TRBJ2-3
d_call: TRBD2
v_call: TRBV6-1
clone_size: -

cdr3_nt: TGTGCCAGCTCACGACTAACTAACAGGGGGCACTCTGGGGCCAACGTCCTGACTTTC
cdr3_aa: CASSRLTNRGHSGANVLTF
j_call: TRBJ2-6
d_call: TRBD1
v_call: TRBV18
clone_size: once

cdr3_nt: TGTGCCAGCAGTTATCTAGCTTCCTCTGGGGCCAACGTCCTGACTTTC
cdr3_aa: CASSYLASSGANVLTF
j_call: TRBJ2-6
d_call: -
v_call: TRBV6-5
clone_size: -

cdr3_nt: TGTGCCAGCAGCGTCCAAAAACGCAATGAGCAGTTCTTC
cdr3_aa: CASSVQKRNEQFF
j_call: TRBJ2-1
d_call: -
v_call: TRBV25-1
clone_size: once

cdr3_nt: TGTGCCAGCAGCTTAGACATCGCGAACACCGGGGAGCTGTTTTTT
cdr3_aa: CASSLDIANTGELFF
j_call: TRBJ2-2
d_call: -
v_call: TRBV7-2
clone_size: -

cdr3_nt: TGTGCCAGCAGTTCCGGACAGGGGGCGCGGGAAAAACTGTTTTTT
cdr3_aa: CASSSGQGAREKLFF
j_call: TRBJ1-4
d_call: TRBD1
v_call: TRBV27
clone_size: -

cdr3_nt: TGTGCCAGCAGCCAAAGGACAGGAACAGGCGAGCAGTACTTC
cdr3_aa: CASSQRTGTGEQYF
j_call: TRBJ2-7
d_call: TRBD1
v_call: TRBV7-3
clone_size: -

cdr3_nt: TGTGCCAGCAGCTTAGTAGGAGCGGGAGGGATGGAGACCCAGTACTTC
cdr3_aa: CASSLVGAGGMETQYF
j_call: TRBJ2-5
d_call: TRBD2
v_call: TRBV7-7
clone_size: -

cdr3_nt: TGTGCCAGCAGTTACTCGACAGCAGCCAGAGTTTATGGCTACACCTTC
cdr3_aa: CASSYSTAARVYGYTF
j_call: TRBJ1-2
d_call: -
v_call: TRBV6-5
clone_size: -

cdr3_nt: TGTGCCAGCAGCCACGATACAAGAGGGTGGACCCGAACTAATGAAAAACTGTTTTTT
cdr3_aa: CASSHDTRGWTRTNEKLFF
j_call: TRBJ1-4
d_call: -
v_call: TRBV4-2
clone_size: -

cdr3_nt: TGTGCCAGCAGCGAAATCCAGGGGGACACTGAAGCTTTCTTT
cdr3_aa: CASSEIQGDTEAFF
j_call: TRBJ1-1
d_call: TRBD1
v_call: TRBV28
clone_size: -

cdr3_nt: TGTGCCACCAGCAGAGATCCGGGGGATGAGCAGTTCTTC
cdr3_aa: CATSRDPGDEQFF
j_call: TRBJ2-1
d_call: -
v_call: TRBV15
clone_size: -

cdr3_nt: TGCGCCAGCAGCCTCCTCGCGGGGGGCATGAACACTGAAGCTTTCTTT
cdr3_aa: CASSLLAGGMNTEAFF
j_call: TRBJ1-1
d_call: -
v_call: TRBV5-1
clone_size: once

cdr3_nt: TGTGCCAGCACACCCGGCTCCTACAATGAGCAGTTCTTC
cdr3_aa: CASTPGSYNEQFF
j_call: TRBJ2-1
d_call: -
v_call: TRBV6-5
clone_size: -

cdr3_nt: TGCGCCAGCAGCAACACCGTGGGAGGGTACAATGAGCAGTTCTTC
cdr3_aa: CASSNTVGGYNEQFF
j_call: TRBJ2-1
d_call: TRBD2
v_call: TRBV5-1
clone_size: -

cdr3_nt: TGTGCCAGCAGTTTATTTCCAGTTGGGAGACTAGCGGGAGAGGGGGAGCAGTACTTC
cdr3_aa: CASSLFPVGRLAGEGEQYF
j_call: TRBJ2-7
d_call: TRBD2
v_call: TRBV28
clone_size: -

cdr3_nt: TGTGCCAGCAGTGACAGGGGGGGTTTGGACACTGAAGCTTTCTTT
cdr3_aa: CASSDRGGLDTEAFF
j_call: TRBJ1-1
d_call: TRBD1
v_call: TRBV25-1
clone_size: -

cdr3_nt: TGCAGCGTTCTTCCGGGACCTGGAAACACCATATATTTT
cdr3_aa: CSVLPGPGNTIYF
j_call: TRBJ1-3
d_call: -
v_call: TRBV29-1
clone_size: -